The present TCR beta chain was sequenced within a study of CD8 T cells in ankylosing spondylitis. Study-wide points: A TCR beta motif made of several highly homologous variants seemed typical of ankylosing spondylitis blood. Researchers reportedly found disease-linked clones significantly enriched in matched ankylosing spondylitis synovial fluid. Reports of some motif variants in reactive arthritis synovial fluid and blood predate this one.

The table lists this clonotype with many counts. The target antigen is unknown. The CDR3 contains 14 residues. Germline CDR1 is KGHDR and CDR2 is SFDVKD. V lost 4 bases, J lost 12 bases, and 21 bases lay in between. TCR beta libraries were made by quantitative 5'-RACE with molecular barcodes. TCRdb used MiXCR to reprocess the 5' RACE reads, holding one entry per CDR3 protein. The sample lists 500,000 to 650,000 distinct CDR3 sequences; over 4% were seen once. The source material was blood, either unsorted or a sorted T cell fraction (not recorded which). This chain uses TRBV24-1 with TRBJ2-7, with D unresolved. The sequence derives from a male donor with ankylosing spondylitis. Here the CDR3 reads CATSDPGPPSQGYF. The CDR3 bases are TGTGCCACCAGTGACCCGGGCCCTCCATCGCAAGGGTACTTC.